The rows below give T cell receptor beta chains drawn from one sample of a study of OX40 agonist ivuxolimab in advanced cancers. The repertoire was sequenced with immunoSEQ multiplex PCR; TCRdb's copy has only in-frame clones and lacks some. The sample carries 45,000 to 65,000 clones, over 75% recorded once. Sequenced material: CD4+ or CD8+ T cells sorted from blood, taken in a trial of the OX40 agonist ivuxolimab. All receptors come from an adult with an advanced solid tumor such as melanoma, head and neck, liver or kidney cancer. CDR3s include the opening cysteine and the closing phenylalanine or tryptophan.

cdr3_length,v_call,j_call,cdr3_aa
14,TRBV6-5,TRBJ2-1,CASRPLVVYNEQFF
13,TRBV7-7,TRBJ2-7,CASSPGRLDEQYF
15,TRBV5-1,TRBJ2-5,CASSWKAGNQETQYF
15,TRBV6-5,TRBJ1-3,CASREGGGSGNTIYF
13,TRBV6-5,TRBJ2-3,CAKRLAGVDTQYF
16,TRBV9,TRBJ1-3,CASSVGQAISGNTIYF
16,TRBV11-2,TRBJ2-5,CASSWVQQLTHPPQYF
12,TRBV7-9,TRBJ2-7,CASSLEWGEQYF
15,TRBV19,TRBJ2-3,CASSRRDRERDTQYF
16,TRBV6-6,TRBJ1-6,CASSRDPWTYNSPLHF
15,TRBV10-2,TRBJ1-1,CASTLGGQMNTEAFF
14,TRBV9,TRBJ2-3,CASSGVGRSDTQYF
13,TRBV2,TRBJ2-1,CASSEGRVNEQFF
16,TRBV5-1,TRBJ2-3,CASSPNPGTVGDTQYF
14,TRBV28,TRBJ1-1,CASSPRTGRTEAFF
14,TRBV6-5,TRBJ1-2,CASSYSEVGYGYTF
15,TRBV11-1,TRBJ2-7,CASSFDRGGRYEQYF
15,TRBV6-5,TRBJ1-1,CASTRMGQVNTEAFF
16,TRBV5-8,TRBJ1-4,CASSLRLGGPVEKLFF
16,TRBV7-6,TRBJ1-4,CASSLNPGQANEKLFF
14,TRBV5-6,TRBJ1-2,CASRPIGPGYGYIF
14,TRBV5-4,TRBJ2-3,CASSPGLATDTQYF
15,TRBV7-2,TRBJ1-6,CASSLRGLSDSPLHF
14,TRBV6-5,TRBJ2-7,CASRSGQPPYEQYF